These 13 T cell receptor beta chains were all obtained from the same sample, sequenced in a study of blood T cell repertoires in COVID-19 (dated by TCRdb to about 2020). Library construction relied on the immunoSEQ multiplex PCR assay. TCRdb took this table from immuneACCESS and kept in-frame rearrangements with V and J called. Such tables lack part of the clones; where checked against another copy, unresolved V genes explain under half of the gap, and the rest is unexplained. The sample table shows some 80,000 clones, and around 85% are seen once. The leading ten clones occupy about 20% of the sample. The sequenced sample consisted of peripheral blood. These receptors came from a man of 80 years or more with active or convalescent COVID-19.

This chain uses TRBV28 with TRBJ1-2; 7 positions agree with TRBD1. The CDR3 consists of 12 residues. CDR1 is MDHEN, CDR2 SYDVKM, per germline. J was trimmed by 4 bases and V by 10 bases; bases with no gene match: 6. CDR3 DNA sequence: TGTGCCACCACAGGGGAAGTCTATGGCTACACCTTC. Translating it yields CATTGEVYGYTF.

The rearrangement uses TRBV29-1 and TRBJ1-3; TRBD1 agrees at 7 bases. The CDR3 runs 13 residues. With V trimmed by 1 base and J by 6 bases, 3 bases remained unmatched. The germline gives CDR1 SQVTM, CDR2 ANQGSEA. CDR3 protein: CSVEGGQQNTIYF. As DNA, the CDR3 is TGCAGCGTTGAAGGGGGACAGCAAAACACCATATATTTT.

This clone was seen only a few times. The rearrangement uses TRBV19 and TRBJ1-1; TRBD1 aligns across 9 bases. Germline values: CDR1 LNHDA, CDR2 SQIVND (reference sequence). CDR3 length: 14 residues. Unmatched junction bases numbered 5, after V lost 6 bases and J lost 3 bases. CDR3 sequence (DNA): TGTGCCAGTAGAACAGGGGGCACGCACACTGAAGCTTTCTTT. Translating it yields CASRTGGTHTEAFF.

The V and J genes are TRBV2 and TRBJ1-1; 8 bases map to TRBD1. The CDR3 covers 13 residues. Germline CDR1 and CDR2: SNHLY and FYNNEI. V lost 6 bases and J lost 6; bases outside the gene matches: 6. CDR3: CASRYDRGSEAFF. The CDR3 bases are TGTGCCAGCAGGTATGACAGGGGTTCTGAAGCTTTCTTT.

The genes are TRBV5-1 and TRBJ2-7; 7 nucleotides align to TRBD1. The CDR3 length is 14 residues. The junction had 6 bases not matched to a gene; V was cut back by 3 bases and J by 3 bases. Germline V lookup: CDR1 SGHRS, CDR2 YFSETQ. CDR3 residues: CASSSGQSNYEQYV. CDR3 DNA sequence: TGCGCCAGCAGCTCGGGACAGAGTAACTACGAGCAGTACGTC.

This clone was recorded only once. J is TRBJ2-3 and V is TRBV19; 13 nucleotides align to TRBD2. Per germline, CDR1 LNHDA and CDR2 SQIVND (reference sequence). This CDR3 has 18 residues. V gave up 6 bases and J gave up 0 bases; unmatched junction bases: 9. CDR3: CASSGGTSGTPSTDTQYF. CDR3 DNA sequence: TGTGCCAGTAGCGGAGGGACTAGCGGGACCCCGAGCACAGATACGCAGTATTTT. The variable domain in full, completed from reference TRBV19 and TRBJ2-3, reads DGGITQSPKYLFRKEGQNVTLSCEQNLNHDAMYWYRQDPGQGLRLIYYSQIVNDFQKGDIAEGYSVSREKKESFPLTVTSAQKNPTAFYLCASSGGTSGTPSTDTQYFGPGTRLTVL.

The rearrangement links TRBV6-6 to TRBJ1-2, with D perhaps TRBD1 (5 bases). This CDR3 is 14 amino acids long. Trimming left V 4 bases short and J 1 base short, with 10 bases between. CDR1 and CDR2 from the germline V gene are MNHNY and SVGAGI (reference sequence). CDR3 amino acids: CASSFGQGNYGYTF. Here the CDR3 DNA reads TGTGCCAGCAGTTTTGGGCAGGGTAACTATGGCTACACCTTC.

Only a few counts were recorded for this clone. The gene calls are TRBV5-1 and TRBJ1-6; 8 bases are a match to TRBD1. This CDR3 comprises 17 residues. Germline trimming cut 2 bases from V and 8 bases from J; bases unmatched to any gene: 12. Germline assignment: CDR1 SGHRS and CDR2 YFSETQ. The chain's CDR3 is CASSFATSGGRDSPLHF. CDR3 nucleotides: TGCGCCAGCAGCTTCGCCACTTCAGGGGGCAGAGATTCACCCCTCCACTTT. The whole variable domain, remainder taken from reference TRBV5-1 and TRBJ1-6, is KAGVTQTPRYLIKTRGQQVTLSCSPISGHRSVSWYQQTPGQGLQFLFEYFSETQRNKGNFPGRFSGRQFSNSRSEMNVSTLELGDSALYLCASSFATSGGRDSPLHFGNGTRLTVT.

This chain links TRBV7-6 with TRBJ1-1; 9 bases line up with TRBD1. J lost 1 base, V lost 5 bases, and 8 bases had no gene match. This CDR3 contains 16 residues. CDR1 SGHVS and CDR2 FNYEAQ come from the germline V gene. CDR3 residues: CASSRQGETKNTEAFF. In DNA form, the CDR3 reads TGTGCCAGCAGCCGACAGGGGGAAACCAAGAACACTGAAGCTTTCTTT.

The rearrangement uses TRBV19 and TRBJ2-5; 8 bases agree with TRBD2. Trimming took 2 bases from V and 1 from J; bases not matched to a gene: 3. The CDR3 runs 15 residues. Germline CDR1 LNHDA, CDR2 SQIVND (reference sequence). The CDR3 coding sequence is TGTGCCAGTAGTATAAGCGGGGGATTCCAAGAGACCCAGTACTTC. Its protein product is CASSISGGFQETQYF.

The genes are TRBV28 and TRBJ1-1; possible D gene TRBD1, 6 bases. Trimming pared 5 bases from V and 1 base from J, leaving 17 bases between. This CDR3 is 16 amino acids long. Germline lookup yields CDR1 MDHEN and CDR2 SYDVKM. For the CDR3, the DNA is TGTGCCAGCAGTCGCGACAGGCCCCCAGGGAACACTGAAGCTTTCTTT. Residues: CASSRDRPPGNTEAFF.

This clone was observed a single time. J is TRBJ2-5 and V is TRBV25-1; a weak D match, TRBD2 (5 bases). The germline CDR1 and CDR2 sequences are MGHDK and SYGVNS. CDR3 length: 14 amino acids. Trimming removed 1 base at V and 5 bases at J, with 11 bases between. CDR3 DNA sequence: TGTGCCAGCAGTGAATGGCGCGGGCCCGAGACCCAGTACTTC. Residues: CASSEWRGPETQYF.

As regards this clone: Compared with germline, one end of the junction differs, possibly owing to a read error. The chain employs TRBV7-9 and TRBJ2-1, with 7 bases identical to TRBD1. CDR1 and CDR2 (germline): SEHNR, FQNEAQ (reference sequence). The CDR3 has 12 amino acids. The CDR3 loop is CASSYSGTAFIF. The CDR3 DNA is TGTGCCAGCAGCTACTCCGGGACAGCCTTTATCTTC. The full variable domain, in which reference TRBV7-9 and TRBJ2-1 provide the parts outside the CDR3, is DTGVSQNPRHKITKRGQNVTFRCDPISEHNRLYWYRQTLGQGPEFLTYFQNEAQLEKSRLLSDRFSAERPKGSFSTLEIQRTEQGDSAMYLCASSYSGTAFIFGPGTRLTVL.